This T cell receptor (beta chain) was recovered during a study of blood T cell repertoires in COVID-19. Study-wide context: Researchers got acute and convalescent COVID-19 samples from the United States, Italy and Spain. PBMCs, B-cell-depleted T cells, or T cells were the source of the cDNA or gDNA that made up the material.

As originally analysed: Amplification of reference gene primers provided the estimated nucleated cell counts. Profiling relied on immunoSEQ multiplex PCR, and the TCRdb table lists in-frame clones only, not all of them. The V and J calls and the clone size are those of that table, but D and trimming were determined from the DNA. Of about 160,000 clones listed, more than 65% are singletons. This CDR3 region has 14 residues. With 3 bases clipped from V and 2 bases from J, the junction kept 4 bases outside the gene matches. In germline, CDR1 is SGHNT, CDR2 YYREEE (reference sequence). The sample taken for sequencing was peripheral blood. This TCR came from a woman older than 75 with active or convalescent COVID-19. This rearrangement joins TRBV5-4 to TRBJ1-2, with 7 bases fitting TRBD1. CDR3 protein: CASSYGGQNYGYTF. CDR3 in DNA: TGTGCCAGCAGCTACGGGGGACAGAACTATGGCTACACCTTC.